The 20 T cell receptor beta chains in this list originate from one sample, sequenced in a study of T cells in Graves' hyperthyroidism and ophthalmopathy. Amplified TCR beta CDR3 regions derived from RNA transcripts. In the first-round RT-PCR of the TCR CDR3, the HTBI primer set was used. TCRdb passed the multiplex PCR reads through MiXCR, listing each CDR3 protein once. The table has 450,000 to 500,000 distinct CDR3 sequences, 20% to 25% seen once. Sequenced sample: blood. The receptor set was obtained from a woman in her 70s with Graves' ophthalmopathy.

V usage is TRBV18 and J usage is TRBJ2-2, with a possible D match to TRBD2 (6 bases). Germline CDR1 reads KGHSH; CDR2 reads LQKENI. The V and J ends lost 3 bases and 7 bases respectively, with 18 bases between them. This CDR3 spans 16 amino acids. The chain's CDR3 is CASSPGARGYHGELFF. CDR3 bases: TGTGCCAGCTCACCGGGAGCGCGGGGTTACCACGGGGAGCTGTTTTTT.

Of note for this clonotype: The junction shows a germline mismatch at one end, possibly a read error. The chain employs TRBV29-1 and TRBJ1-1; 11 nucleotides match TRBD1. Looked up from germline, CDR1 is SQVTM and CDR2 is ANQGSEA. The CDR3 has 13 residues. The CDR3 is CSVIRTGGVGASF. The CDR3 nucleotides read TGCAGCGTGATCCGGACAGGGGGCGTAGGGGCTTCCTTT.

The rearrangement uses TRBV27 and TRBJ1-5; 8 bases are a match to TRBD1. The germline CDR1 and CDR2 sequences are MNHEY and SMNVEV (reference sequence). Trimming cost V 6 bases and J 3 bases; bases outside gene matches: 7. The CDR3 contains 15 residues. CDR3 nucleotide sequence: TGTGCCAGCAGCAAAGGGGGACAGGACAATCAGCCCCAGCATTTT. This sequence encodes CASSKGGQDNQPQHF.

This clonotype was seen at least ten times. J is TRBJ2-7 and V is TRBV2, with 8 positions matching TRBD1. The V gene's germline CDR1 is SNHLY and CDR2 FYNNEI. J was trimmed by 6 bases and V by 4 bases; bases with no gene match: 5. The CDR3 extends over 13 amino acids. CDR3: CASSAQGAVEQYF. Here the CDR3 DNA reads TGTGCCAGCAGTGCGCAGGGGGCTGTCGAGCAGTACTTC.

This clonotype was picked up a small number of times. This sequence joins TRBV5-5 and TRBJ2-3; no reliable D call. This CDR3 is built from 15 residues. V was shortened by 4 bases and J by 1 base, with 13 bases between the two germline ends. Germline V CDR1 and CDR2: SGHKS, YYEKEE (reference sequence). The CDR3: CASSPVVGGTDTQYF. The CDR3 bases are TGTGCCAGCAGCCCCGTAGTAGGAGGCACAGATACGCAGTATTTT.

There are many counts of this clonotype. One end of the junction does not line up with germline, which may come from a read error. The V gene is TRBV12-3 or TRBV12-4, the J gene TRBJ2-7, with 11 bases identical to TRBD2. CDR3 length equals 19 residues. The CDR3 DNA sequence: TGTGCCAGCAGCACCTGGAGGCTAGCGGGAGGTTGGGGCTCCAACGAGCAGTACTTC. It translates to CASSTWRLAGGWGSNEQYF.

The chain joins TRBV11-2 to TRBJ1-1; D perhaps matches TRBD1 (5 bases). CDR1 SGHAT and CDR2 FQNNGV come from the germline V gene. Trimming took 8 bases from V and 0 from J, leaving 13 bases between them. The CDR3 totals 14 residues. In nucleotides, the CDR3 is TGTGCCAGCGGTCGGACGGACATGAACACTGAAGCTTTCTTT. It translates to CASGRTDMNTEAFF.

The chain carries TRBV5-6 and TRBJ1-5; the D is unclear. The ends were cut back, 1 base at V and 0 bases at J, with 8 bases in the middle. The CDR3 loop spans 15 amino acids. Germline loops: CDR1 SGHDT, CDR2 YYEEEE. The CDR3 region has the DNA TGTGCCAGCAGCTTGCGCGGGAGTAGCAATCAGCCCCAGCATTTT. It is translated as CASSLRGSSNQPQHF.

This clonotype was detected only a few times. The CDR3 region has the DNA TGTGCCAGCAGCTTGGCAGGGGGCGCCCCTGGAAACACCATATATTTT. Amino acids: CASSLAGGAPGNTIYF. The J gene is TRBJ1-3, the V gene TRBV7-2; 8 positions agree with TRBD1. V lost 3 bases and J lost 2; bases outside the gene matches: 6. Germline loops: CDR1 SGHTA, CDR2 FQGNSA. The CDR3 contains 16 residues.

V and J are TRBV7-9 and TRBJ2-3, with D perhaps TRBD2 (6 bases). Germline CDR1 SEHNR, CDR2 FQNEAQ (reference sequence). The CDR3 contains 17 residues. Trimming removed 2 bases at V and 0 bases at J, with 15 bases between. CDR3 region: CASSLRWRGKSTDTQYF. The CDR3 bases are TGTGCCAGCAGCTTACGATGGCGGGGAAAAAGCACAGATACGCAGTATTTT.

In this sample, this clonotype turned up many times. The chain carries TRBV12-3 or TRBV12-4 and TRBJ2-2; 7 bases match TRBD1. The CDR3 is 15 amino acids. V was clipped by 3 bases and J by 7 bases; unmatched bases: 8. CDR3 sequence (DNA): TGTGCCAGCAGTTTTGATAGGGGGCAAGTCGGGGAGCTGTTTTTT. This translates into CASSFDRGQVGELFF.

This clonotype was picked up a small number of times. The rearrangement joins TRBV6-5 to TRBJ2-7, with D tentatively TRBD1 (6 bases). CDR3 length equals 16 residues. V lost 0 bases and J lost 8, with 20 bases in between. The germline gives CDR1 MNHEY, CDR2 SVGAGI. The CDR3 sequence: CASSYSIPDSVAQQYF. Written as DNA, the CDR3 is TGTGCCAGCAGTTACTCGATTCCGGACAGCGTCGCCCAGCAGTACTTC.

This clonotype was seen a handful of times. This sequence joins TRBV5-1 and TRBJ2-7, with 13 bases identical to TRBD2. CDR3 length: 18 residues. V gave up 4 bases and J gave up 0 bases; unmatched junction bases: 10. CDR1 and CDR2 from the germline V gene are SGHRS and YFSETQ. The CDR3 sequence is CASSPGLAGLRSSYEQYF. The CDR3 DNA is TGCGCCAGCAGCCCGGGACTAGCGGGACTTAGGAGCTCCTACGAGCAGTACTTC.

This clonotype was seen just once. The chain couples TRBV12-3 or TRBV12-4 to TRBJ2-1, with D possibly TRBD2 on 5 matching bases. The CDR3 totals 19 residues. V was shortened by 2 bases and J by 4 bases, with 24 bases between the two germline ends. CDR3 bases: TGTGCCAGCAGTTTAACCGGGAACTTGGGCCGTCGGGGATACAATGAGCAGTTCTTC. Translating gives CASSLTGNLGRRGYNEQFF.

The CDR3 region has the DNA TGTGCTAGTGGTTCAGGAGGGAGGGCCGGGGAGCTGTTTTTT. The encoded protein is CASGSGGRAGELFF. The chain recombines TRBV12-5 with TRBJ2-2, with 7 nucleotides matching TRBD2. The CDR3 extends over 14 amino acids. V gave up 4 bases and J gave up 6 bases; unmatched junction bases: 5. Germline V gene data show CDR1 as LGHNT and CDR2 as FRNRAP.

This clonotype was observed many times. As DNA, the CDR3 is TGTGCCAGCAGCTTAGCCGGGACAGGGTCCTACGAGCAGTACTTC. Protein: CASSLAGTGSYEQYF. The chain carries TRBV7-6 and TRBJ2-7; TRBD1 agrees at 9 bases. Trimming removed 0 bases from V and 1 base from J; junction bases left unmatched: 1. This CDR3 region has 15 residues. Germline V lookup: CDR1 SGHVS, CDR2 FNYEAQ.

This chain connects TRBV20-1 to TRBJ2-3, with no clear D. This CDR3 comprises 13 residues. CDR1 and CDR2 from the germline V gene are DFQATT and SNEGSKA (reference sequence). V lost 0 bases and J 5 bases, leaving 9 bases between the germline ends. The CDR3 bases are TGCAGTGCTAGAGAGGCGGACCGAGATACGCAGTATTTT. Protein sequence: CSAREADRDTQYF.

The CDR3 DNA reads as TGTGCCATCAGTGAGGACAGGGGGGACATCGGGGAGCTGTTTTTT. Its translation: CAISEDRGDIGELFF. V usage is TRBV10-3 and J usage is TRBJ2-2; the match to TRBD1 covers 9 bases. The CDR3 spans 15 residues. The germline V gene encodes CDR1 ENHRY and CDR2 SYGVKD. The junction had 5 bases not matched to a gene; V was cut back by 2 bases and J by 7 bases.

This clonotype came up many times. The chain couples TRBV7-3 to TRBJ2-3, with 9 bases fitting TRBD2. The CDR3 is made up of 16 amino acids. Looked up from germline, CDR1 is SGHTA and CDR2 is FQGTGA. Germline trimming cut 2 bases from V and 4 bases from J; bases unmatched to any gene: 7. In DNA form, the CDR3 reads TGTGCCAGCAGCTTACTTCCTAGCGGGATCGCAGATACGCAGTATTTT. Translated, it gives CASSLLPSGIADTQYF.

The rearrangement joins TRBV20-1 to TRBJ1-2; D might be TRBD1 (6 bases). The CDR3 totals 11 residues. Germline V gives CDR1 DFQATT, CDR2 SNEGSKA (reference sequence). The chain's CDR3 is CRPAGVFPYTF. The CDR3 DNA is TGCAGGCCGGCAGGGGTGTTTCCCTACACCTTC.